These T cell receptor beta chains were read from a single sample in a study of Ad26.COV2.S vaccination and SARS-CoV-2 variants. Method: immunoSEQ multiplex PCR; TCRdb's copy keeps in-frame clones and lacks some. The sample records about 280,000 clones, 80% to 90% being singletons. The material sequenced was peripheral blood, taken in a trial of Ad26.COV2.S vaccine versus placebo. These receptors were obtained from a person aged 18 to 59 who received the Ad26.COV2.S COVID-19 vaccine or a placebo. Both conserved end residues are part of each CDR3. D genes are given only for firm matches. The size of a clone is reported for some rows only, either as once, few or many, or as a class for expanded clones.

d_gene: TRBD2; v_gene: TRBV20-1; abundance: .; j_gene: TRBJ2-7; CDR3nt: TGCAGTGCTAGTTCTAGCGGGAGGGCCTCCTACGAGCAGTACTTC; CDR3aa: CSASSSGRASYEQYF
d_gene: .; v_gene: TRBV9; abundance: .; j_gene: TRBJ2-5; CDR3nt: TGTGCCAGCAGCGTAGGGGGCAGGGAGACCCAGTACTTC; CDR3aa: CASSVGGRETQYF
d_gene: TRBD1; v_gene: TRBV28; abundance: .; j_gene: TRBJ1-2; CDR3nt: TGTGCCAGCAGTTCGATTAAGAAAATTGAGGACAGGTTCTATGGCTACACCTTC; CDR3aa: CASSSIKKIEDRFYGYTF
d_gene: TRBD2; v_gene: TRBV4-3; abundance: .; j_gene: TRBJ2-3; CDR3nt: TGCGCCAGCAGCCAACGACTAGCGGGGGTAAGCACAGATACGCAGTATTTT; CDR3aa: CASSQRLAGVSTDTQYF
d_gene: .; v_gene: TRBV4-1; abundance: .; j_gene: TRBJ2-5; CDR3nt: TGCGCCAGCAGCCAATATAAGGGCCGCCAAGAGACCCAGTACTTC; CDR3aa: CASSQYKGRQETQYF
d_gene: .; v_gene: TRBV5-6; abundance: .; j_gene: TRBJ1-2; CDR3nt: TGTGCCAGCATTAATCCAGGTGCCGACTATGGCTACACCTTC; CDR3aa: CASINPGADYGYTF
d_gene: .; v_gene: TRBV5-1; abundance: .; j_gene: TRBJ2-1; CDR3nt: TGCGCCAGCAGCTTCTGGACTAACTCCTACAATGAGCAGTTCTTC; CDR3aa: CASSFWTNSYNEQFF
d_gene: TRBD1; v_gene: TRBV20-1; abundance: .; j_gene: TRBJ1-1; CDR3nt: TGCAGTGCCGCGGACAGGGAAGCTTTCTTT; CDR3aa: CSAADREAFF
d_gene: .; v_gene: TRBV7-2; abundance: .; j_gene: TRBJ2-1; CDR3nt: TGTGCCAGCAGCTTAGTGGCAGGGAACGTCGGTGAGCAGTTCTTC; CDR3aa: CASSLVAGNVGEQFF
d_gene: TRBD1; v_gene: TRBV4-3; abundance: once; j_gene: TRBJ1-2; CDR3nt: TGCGCCAGCAGCCAAGACCTAGGGGGCGACTATGGCTACACCTTC; CDR3aa: CASSQDLGGDYGYTF
d_gene: .; v_gene: TRBV27; abundance: once; j_gene: TRBJ1-1; CDR3nt: TGTGCCTCAATGGACAGCGTACTAATGAACACTGAAGCTTTCTTT; CDR3aa: CASMDSVLMNTEAFF
d_gene: .; v_gene: TRBV7-2; abundance: .; j_gene: TRBJ2-2; CDR3nt: TGTGCCAGCAGCTTGCAGGGCCCCTCGAACACCGGGGAGCTGTTTTTT; CDR3aa: CASSLQGPSNTGELFF
d_gene: TRBD1; v_gene: TRBV2; abundance: .; j_gene: TRBJ1-3; CDR3nt: TGTGCCAGCAGCGCCTGGGACAGGGGTTTTACTGGAAACACCATATATTTT; CDR3aa: CASSAWDRGFTGNTIYF
d_gene: .; v_gene: TRBV6-5; abundance: .; j_gene: TRBJ1-2; CDR3nt: TGTGCCAGCGGACAGACAGAGAACTATGGCTACACCTTC; CDR3aa: CASGQTENYGYTF
d_gene: .; v_gene: TRBV30; abundance: once; j_gene: TRBJ1-1; CDR3nt: TGTGCCTGGACCCACGGGGGGGGCTGGTACACTGAAGCTTTCTTT; CDR3aa: CAWTHGGGWYTEAFF
d_gene: TRBD1; v_gene: TRBV9; abundance: .; j_gene: TRBJ2-1; CDR3nt: TGTGCCAGCAGCGTAGGTTGGGACAGTGCTTACAATGAGCAGTTCTTC; CDR3aa: CASSVGWDSAYNEQFF
d_gene: .; v_gene: TRBV4-3; abundance: .; j_gene: TRBJ1-2; CDR3nt: TGCGCCAGCAGTCACGAGGGTCGTGGCTACACCTTC; CDR3aa: CASSHEGRGYTF
d_gene: TRBD2; v_gene: TRBV7-2; abundance: .; j_gene: TRBJ2-1; CDR3nt: TGTGCCAGCAGCTTACAACTAGCGGCCTACAATGAGCAGTTCTTC; CDR3aa: CASSLQLAAYNEQFF
d_gene: .; v_gene: TRBV30; abundance: few; j_gene: TRBJ2-7; CDR3nt: TGTGCCTGGAGTGTAGGGGGGTTTCGGGACGAGCAGTACTTC; CDR3aa: CAWSVGGFRDEQYF
d_gene: TRBD2; v_gene: TRBV28; abundance: .; j_gene: TRBJ2-7; CDR3nt: TGTGCCAGCAGTTGGGGACTAGCGGGAGTGATCGAGCAGTACTTC; CDR3aa: CASSWGLAGVIEQYF
d_gene: TRBD1; v_gene: TRBV5-4; abundance: .; j_gene: TRBJ1-2; CDR3nt: TGTGCCAGCAGCTCCCGGCAGGGGGCGAACTATGGCTACACCTTC; CDR3aa: CASSSRQGANYGYTF
d_gene: .; v_gene: TRBV12-3/TRBV12-4; abundance: .; j_gene: TRBJ2-7; CDR3nt: TGTGCCAGCGGAGAAGACGGGACCTACGAGCAGTACTTC; CDR3aa: CASGEDGTYEQYF
d_gene: .; v_gene: TRBV20-1; abundance: few; j_gene: TRBJ2-7; CDR3nt: TGCAGTGCTAGTCTGGGGTACGAGCAGTACTTC; CDR3aa: CSASLGYEQYF
d_gene: .; v_gene: TRBV19; abundance: .; j_gene: TRBJ1-1; CDR3nt: TGTGCCAGTAGTATAGATTCAGGGAACGCTGAAGCTTTCTTT; CDR3aa: CASSIDSGNAEAFF
d_gene: .; v_gene: TRBV25-1; abundance: once; j_gene: TRBJ2-7; CDR3nt: TGTGCCAGCAGTGCGACCTACGAGCAGTACTTC; CDR3aa: CASSATYEQYF
d_gene: TRBD1; v_gene: TRBV19; abundance: .; j_gene: TRBJ1-4; CDR3nt: TGTGCCACAGGACAGGACCGGAATGAAAAACTGTTTTTT; CDR3aa: CATGQDRNEKLFF
d_gene: TRBD1; v_gene: TRBV7-9; abundance: .; j_gene: TRBJ2-7; CDR3nt: TGTGCCAGCGACCTTGGGACAGGAACCCACGAGCAGTACTTC; CDR3aa: CASDLGTGTHEQYF
d_gene: .; v_gene: TRBV9; abundance: few; j_gene: TRBJ1-1; CDR3nt: TGTGCCAGCAGCGCCCGACAGGTACCTGACACTGAAGCTTTCTTT; CDR3aa: CASSARQVPDTEAFF
d_gene: .; v_gene: TRBV5-4; abundance: .; j_gene: TRBJ2-1; CDR3nt: TGTGCCAGCAGCTTGGTCGAGCTGTTTGGCAATGAGCAGTTCTTC; CDR3aa: CASSLVELFGNEQFF
d_gene: TRBD1; v_gene: TRBV19; abundance: .; j_gene: TRBJ1-4; CDR3nt: TGTGCCAGTAGTATCGCCGGGACAGGTCTTGAAAAACTGTTTTTT; CDR3aa: CASSIAGTGLEKLFF
d_gene: .; v_gene: TRBV6-5; abundance: .; j_gene: TRBJ2-3; CDR3nt: TGTGCCACCCAGGACTCTTACACTTACACAGATACGCAGTATTTT; CDR3aa: CATQDSYTYTDTQYF
d_gene: TRBD2; v_gene: TRBV7-6; abundance: .; j_gene: TRBJ2-5; CDR3nt: TGTGCCAGCAGCTTAAAAGGGGGGGCTAGCGGGGTTTGGGAGACCCAGTACTTC; CDR3aa: CASSLKGGASGVWETQYF
d_gene: TRBD2; v_gene: TRBV3-1/TRBV3-2; abundance: .; j_gene: TRBJ2-5; CDR3nt: TGTGCCACCCGGACTAGCGGGAGGGAGGAGACCCAGTACTTC; CDR3aa: CATRTSGREETQYF
d_gene: .; v_gene: TRBV20-1; abundance: .; j_gene: TRBJ1-1; CDR3nt: TGCAGTGCTTTCCACCGCCGTGAAGCTTTCTTT; CDR3aa: CSAFHRREAFF
d_gene: .; v_gene: TRBV5-1; abundance: .; j_gene: TRBJ1-1; CDR3nt: TGCGCCAGCAGCTTACCAGGGTCAAGGGACACTGAAGCTTTCTTT; CDR3aa: CASSLPGSRDTEAFF
d_gene: .; v_gene: TRBV5-1; abundance: few; j_gene: TRBJ1-1; CDR3nt: TGCGCCAGCAGCCAATCCTCCGGACAGATGAACACTGAAGCTTTCTTT; CDR3aa: CASSQSSGQMNTEAFF
d_gene: .; v_gene: TRBV6-5; abundance: .; j_gene: TRBJ2-7; CDR3nt: TGTGCCAGCACCCCCCCGGGCTATAACGAGCAGTACTTC; CDR3aa: CASTPPGYNEQYF
d_gene: .; v_gene: TRBV7-2; abundance: .; j_gene: TRBJ2-2; CDR3nt: TGTGCCAGCACGTTGACCGGGGAGCTGTTTTTT; CDR3aa: CASTLTGELFF
d_gene: TRBD1; v_gene: TRBV19; abundance: .; j_gene: TRBJ1-5; CDR3nt: TGTGCCAGTAGTATAGGAGGGACAGGCAATCAGCCCCAGCATTTT; CDR3aa: CASSIGGTGNQPQHF
d_gene: TRBD2; v_gene: TRBV11-2; abundance: .; j_gene: TRBJ2-3; CDR3nt: TGTGCCAGCAGCTTACCACAGACTAGCGGGAGGGCCGCAGATACGCAGTATTTT; CDR3aa: CASSLPQTSGRAADTQYF
d_gene: .; v_gene: TRBV30; abundance: .; j_gene: TRBJ1-2; CDR3nt: TGTGCCTGGAATCAGGGGCGACAGTTCGGCTACACCTTC; CDR3aa: CAWNQGRQFGYTF
d_gene: .; v_gene: TRBV4-1; abundance: .; j_gene: TRBJ1-2; CDR3nt: TGCGCCAGCAGCCAAGATGGCATAGGGGGGAGTGGCTACACCTTC; CDR3aa: CASSQDGIGGSGYTF
d_gene: .; v_gene: TRBV27; abundance: .; j_gene: TRBJ1-2; CDR3nt: TGTGCCAGCAGTTGGAAGGGGCAGTATGGCTACACCTTC; CDR3aa: CASSWKGQYGYTF
d_gene: .; v_gene: TRBV30; abundance: few; j_gene: TRBJ2-7; CDR3nt: TGTGCCTGCGGTAGGCCGTTTGGGCAGTACTTC; CDR3aa: CACGRPFGQYF
d_gene: TRBD1; v_gene: TRBV5-4; abundance: .; j_gene: TRBJ1-2; CDR3nt: TGTGCCAGCAGCTACAAACAGGGGGAAGGCTACACCTTC; CDR3aa: CASSYKQGEGYTF